This T cell receptor beta chain is from a study of T cells in Graves' hyperthyroidism and ophthalmopathy (dated by TCRdb to between 2018 and 2020). General notes on the study: Peripheral blood samples were taken at initial diagnosis, before any treatment was given. A discovery cohort of around 100 patients, 43 with Graves' ophthalmopathy and 55 to 60 with stable Graves' hyperthyroidism, was used to find distinguishing TCR V-J signatures. Prospective prediction of ophthalmopathy was tested in an independent validation cohort of fewer than 20 hyperthyroidism patients and some 17 patients who later progressed to ophthalmopathy. For training and testing, the 80 to 100 patients in the discovery cohort were randomly divided in a 7:3 ratio. Thyroid tissue and blood T-cell repertoires from about six Graves' hyperthyroidism patients were also compared in the study. Following sampling, methimazole starting at 30 mg daily was given to hyperthyroidism patients, and high-dose intravenous methylprednisolone was given to ophthalmopathy patients. TCR Vbeta CDR3 sequencing of 120 to 150 peripheral blood samples (roughly 43 ophthalmopathy, some 75 hyperthyroidism and some 17 progressor patients) is reported in the paper.

Broader findings and caveats from the paper: Most expanded thyroid clonotypes (frequency above 0.001) were also detected in blood, a finding suggesting that blood repertoires may reflect thyroid immune responses. Sample size was not statistically predetermined, and investigators were not blinded to group allocation. In validation, the model predicted progression to ophthalmopathy with approximately 69% sensitivity and roughly 72% specificity, a median of about six months before onset. In cross-validation, a model built on a 13 V-J signature told ophthalmopathy apart from stable hyperthyroidism with 85% to 90% sensitivity and 81% to 82% specificity, and in testing the same model reached 80%/75%.

Hyperthyroidism patients were aged 18 to 65 years and newly diagnosed, with disease duration of less than 2 months. Exclusion was applied to patients with uncontrolled infections, other autoimmune diseases, pregnancy or lactation. Diagnoses were established on the basis of clinical symptoms, serum thyroxine and TRAb, thyroid ultrasound, and orbital computed tomography. Blood from progressor patients was drawn when they were first diagnosed with hyperthyroidism, before any ophthalmopathy symptoms appeared. PBMCs were isolated from around 10 ml of fresh peripheral blood by Ficoll-Paque density gradient centrifugation. Progressor patients were defined as those initially diagnosed with Graves' hyperthyroidism in whom ophthalmopathy developed during follow-up. Trizol reagent was used to extract total RNA, and RNA quality was then checked on an Agilent 2100 Bioanalyzer. The TCR beta CDR3 regions were amplified from the RNA transcripts. The first round of RT-PCR for the TCR CDR3 was performed with the HTBI primer set and the Qiagen OneStep RT-PCR kit. The libraries were constructed in a second round of multiplex PCR and then size-selected and purified. The libraries were sequenced on an Illumina HiSeq2000 using paired-end 100 bp reads. In the original analysis: SOAPnuke was used to process the raw data, removing reads that contained adapters or uncalled bases, had a mean Phred below 15, or lacked an exact match to the constant primer or identifier. COPE v1.2.5 was used to merge high-quality paired reads, and clonotypes were defined as unique nucleotide sequences. MiTCR v1.1 was used to align the clonotypes against IMGT TRBV, TRBD and TRBJ reference segments. The analysis included only V-J combinations with a frequency above 0.0001, which together covered more than 99% of the repertoires. A TCS score was defined as the ratio of F50 (clonal expansion) to E x V (chaos), with BLOSUM62-based TCRdist applied between CDR3 peptides within each V-J. Welch's t-statistics and random forest reduced fewer than 600 V-J features to 13, which were used in a naive Bayes classifier (R e1071). TCRdb trimmed public reads at Q25 via fastp, called clones via MiXCR and kept in-frame beta chains. Under each unique CDR3 protein, matching rows form one entry showing the most common genes and DNA. In this record, the V and J calls reflect TCRdb's handling and not the investigators' own analysis. The sample has approximately 600,000 distinct CDR3 sequences on record, over 11% of them singletons. Less than 6% of the sample is in the top ten clones.

This clonotype was recorded once. What this receptor recognizes is not known. No much larger clonotype is one base removed from it; base qualities were not supplied. A read on its own is weak evidence. The CDR3 runs 16 residues from the cysteine to the phenylalanine. The DNA shown is the 48-base CDR3, in frame from base 1. The germline V gene yields SNHLY for CDR1 and FYNNEI for CDR2. Ends trimmed: V by 7 bases, J by 3 bases; bases unmatched to a gene: 8. The receptor was isolated from a woman younger than 45 with Graves' hyperthyroidism that later progressed to Graves' ophthalmopathy. The rearranged chain carries TRBV2 and TRBJ2-7; TRBD2 aligns with 14 central bases. Sequenced: blood. The nucleotide sequence is TGTGCCAGCATGGTCGGGACTAGCGGGAGAGTCTACGAGCAGTACTTC. This gives the protein CASMVGTSGRVYEQYF. Outside the CDR3, residues come from the reference TRBV2 and TRBJ2-7 proteins, so the full variable domain is: EPEVTQTPSHQVTQMGQEVILRCVPISNHLYFYWYRQILGQKVEFLVSFYNNEISEKSEIFDDQFSVERPDGSNFTLKIRSTKLEDSAMYFCASMVGTSGRVYEQYFGPGTRLTVT.